This TCR beta chain was found in a study of cytomegalovirus exposure and HLA in healthy donors. For the study at large: In a previous analysis, 95 million to 130 million unique TCR beta sequences were found from about 179 million T cells.

This clone is a singleton in its sample. 60 Vbeta and 13 Jbeta primers were used in PCR. The repertoire was sequenced with immunoSEQ multiplex PCR; TCRdb's copy has only in-frame clones and lacks some. Of 150,000 to 200,000 clones in the sample, 70% to 80% were seen once. The germline V and J ends were trimmed by 3 bases and 4 bases, with 16 bases remaining between them. Germline V gives CDR1 MDHEN, CDR2 SYDVKM. The CDR3 sequence is 15 residues long. The rearrangement uses TRBV28 and TRBJ2-7; tentatively, D is TRBD1 (6 bases). The sequencing input was PBMCs. The sequence was obtained from a male donor in good health and CMV-seronegative. In nucleotides, the CDR3 is TGTGCCAGCAGTTTCAGGGGCCTTAAAGAATACGAGCAGTACTTC. Translated, it gives CASSFRGLKEYEQYF.